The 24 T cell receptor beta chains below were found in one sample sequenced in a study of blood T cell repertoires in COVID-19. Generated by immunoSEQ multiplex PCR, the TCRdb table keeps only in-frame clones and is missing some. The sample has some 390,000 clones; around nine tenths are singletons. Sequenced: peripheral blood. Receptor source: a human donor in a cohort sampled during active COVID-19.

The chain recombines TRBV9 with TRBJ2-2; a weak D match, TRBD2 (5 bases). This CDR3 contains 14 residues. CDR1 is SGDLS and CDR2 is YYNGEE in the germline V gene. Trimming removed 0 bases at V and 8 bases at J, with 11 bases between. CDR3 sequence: CASSVDAGRGELFF. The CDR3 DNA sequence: TGTGCCAGCAGCGTAGACGCGGGTAGGGGGGAGCTGTTTTTT.

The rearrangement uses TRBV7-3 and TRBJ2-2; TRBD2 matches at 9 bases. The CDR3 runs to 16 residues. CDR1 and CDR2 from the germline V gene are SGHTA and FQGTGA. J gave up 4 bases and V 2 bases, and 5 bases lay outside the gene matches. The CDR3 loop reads CASSLRAGGVTGELFF. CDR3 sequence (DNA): TGTGCCAGCAGCTTACGGGCGGGAGGGGTCACCGGGGAGCTGTTTTTT.

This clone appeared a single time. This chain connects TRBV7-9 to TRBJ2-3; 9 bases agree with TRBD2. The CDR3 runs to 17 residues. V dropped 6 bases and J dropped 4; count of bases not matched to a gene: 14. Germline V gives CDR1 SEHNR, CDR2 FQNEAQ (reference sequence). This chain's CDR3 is CASSFGFWREGADTQYF. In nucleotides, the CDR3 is TGTGCCAGCAGTTTCGGATTCTGGCGGGAGGGGGCAGATACGCAGTATTTT.

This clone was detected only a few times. Here the CDR3 reads CSASHPQGVIVSQHF. In DNA form, the CDR3 reads TGCAGTGCTAGTCATCCGCAGGGTGTTATAGTGTCCCAGCATTTT. This chain joins TRBV20-1 and TRBJ1-5; D may be TRBD1 (5 bases). CDR1 is DFQATT, CDR2 SNEGSKA, per germline (reference sequence). This CDR3 is 15 amino acids long. Deletions cut 3 bases from V and 11 bases from J, with 23 bases between.

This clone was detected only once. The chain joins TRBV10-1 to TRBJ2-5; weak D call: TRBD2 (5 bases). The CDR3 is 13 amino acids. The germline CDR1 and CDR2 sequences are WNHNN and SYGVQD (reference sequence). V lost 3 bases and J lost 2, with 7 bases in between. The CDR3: CASSEGLQETQYF. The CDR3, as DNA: TGCGCCAGCAGTGAAGGACTGCAAGAGACCCAGTACTTC.

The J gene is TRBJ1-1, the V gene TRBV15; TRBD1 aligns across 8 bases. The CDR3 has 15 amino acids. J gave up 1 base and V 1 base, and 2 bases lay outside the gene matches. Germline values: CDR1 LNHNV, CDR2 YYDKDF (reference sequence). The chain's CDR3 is CATSRGGTGNTEAFF. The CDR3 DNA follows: TGTGCCACCAGCAGAGGAGGGACAGGGAACACTGAAGCTTTCTTT.

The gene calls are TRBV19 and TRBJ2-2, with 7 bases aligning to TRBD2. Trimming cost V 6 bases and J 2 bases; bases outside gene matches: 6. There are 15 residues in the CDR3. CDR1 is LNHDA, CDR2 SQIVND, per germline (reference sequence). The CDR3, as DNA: TGTGCCAGTAGCAAAGGCGGGAGTAACACCGGGGAGCTGTTTTTT. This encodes CASSKGGSNTGELFF.

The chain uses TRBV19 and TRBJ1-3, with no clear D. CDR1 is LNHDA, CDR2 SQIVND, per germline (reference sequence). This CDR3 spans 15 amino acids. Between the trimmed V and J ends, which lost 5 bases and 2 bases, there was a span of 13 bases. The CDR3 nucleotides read TGTGCCAGTAGTTCCCAGTCGAGGGCTGGAAACACCATATATTTT. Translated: CASSSQSRAGNTIYF.

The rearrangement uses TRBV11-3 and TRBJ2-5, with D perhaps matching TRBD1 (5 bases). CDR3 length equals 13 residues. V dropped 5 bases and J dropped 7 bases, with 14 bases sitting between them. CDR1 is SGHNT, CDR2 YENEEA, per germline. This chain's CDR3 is CASSLSQGGTQYF. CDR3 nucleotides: TGTGCCAGCAGCCTAAGTCAGGGTGGGACCCAGTACTTC. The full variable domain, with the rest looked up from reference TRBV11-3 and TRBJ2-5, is EAGVVQSPRYKIIEKKQPVAFWCNPISGHNTLYWYLQNLGQGPELLIRYENEEAVDDSQLPKDRFSAERLKGVDSTLKIQPAELGDSAVYLCASSLSQGGTQYFGPGTRLLVL.

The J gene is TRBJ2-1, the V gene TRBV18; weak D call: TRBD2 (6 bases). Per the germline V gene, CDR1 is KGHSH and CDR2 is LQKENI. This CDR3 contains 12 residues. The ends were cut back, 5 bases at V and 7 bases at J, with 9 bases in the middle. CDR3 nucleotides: TGTGCCAGCTCAGCGGGGTTAAATGAGCAGTTCTTC. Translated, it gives CASSAGLNEQFF.

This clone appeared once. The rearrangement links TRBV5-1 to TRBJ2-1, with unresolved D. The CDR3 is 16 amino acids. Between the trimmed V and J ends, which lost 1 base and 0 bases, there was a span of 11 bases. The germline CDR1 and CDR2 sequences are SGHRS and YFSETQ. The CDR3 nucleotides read TGCGCCAGCAGCTTGTCCGTCGAGAGCTCCTACAATGAGCAGTTCTTC. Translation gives CASSLSVESSYNEQFF.

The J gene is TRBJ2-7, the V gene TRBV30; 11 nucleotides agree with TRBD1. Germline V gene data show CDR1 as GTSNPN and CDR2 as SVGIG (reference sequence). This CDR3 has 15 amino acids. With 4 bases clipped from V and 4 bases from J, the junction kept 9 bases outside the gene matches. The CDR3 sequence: CAWTEAGTGGYEQYF. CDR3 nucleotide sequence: TGTGCCTGGACCGAAGCCGGGACAGGGGGTTACGAGCAGTACTTC.

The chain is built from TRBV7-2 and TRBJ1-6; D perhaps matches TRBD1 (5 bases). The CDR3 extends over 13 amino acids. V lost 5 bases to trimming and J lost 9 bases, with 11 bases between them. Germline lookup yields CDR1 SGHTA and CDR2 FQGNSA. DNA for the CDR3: TGTGCCAGCAGCCCCCAGGGAAGTTCACCCCTCCACTTT. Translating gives CASSPQGSSPLHF.

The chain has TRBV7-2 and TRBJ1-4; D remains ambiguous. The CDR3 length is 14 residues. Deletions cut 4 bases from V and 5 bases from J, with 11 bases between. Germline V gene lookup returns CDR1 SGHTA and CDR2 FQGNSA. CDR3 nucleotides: TGTGCCAGCAGCTACGGACTGGCAAATGAAAAACTGTTTTTT. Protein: CASSYGLANEKLFF.

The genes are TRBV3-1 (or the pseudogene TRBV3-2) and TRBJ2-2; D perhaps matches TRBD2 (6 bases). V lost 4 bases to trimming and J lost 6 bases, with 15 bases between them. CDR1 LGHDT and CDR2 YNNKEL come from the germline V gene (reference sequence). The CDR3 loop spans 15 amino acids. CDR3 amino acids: CASSLGRWRPGELFF. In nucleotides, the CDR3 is TGTGCCAGCAGCCTCGGGAGATGGCGCCCCGGGGAGCTGTTTTTT.

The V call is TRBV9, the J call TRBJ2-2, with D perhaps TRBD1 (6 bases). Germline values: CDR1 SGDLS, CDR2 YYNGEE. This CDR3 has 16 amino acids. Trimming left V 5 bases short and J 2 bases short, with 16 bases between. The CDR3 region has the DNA TGTGCCAGCAGTCGCGAAAACAGGGTTAACACCGGGGAGCTGTTTTTT. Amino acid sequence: CASSRENRVNTGELFF.

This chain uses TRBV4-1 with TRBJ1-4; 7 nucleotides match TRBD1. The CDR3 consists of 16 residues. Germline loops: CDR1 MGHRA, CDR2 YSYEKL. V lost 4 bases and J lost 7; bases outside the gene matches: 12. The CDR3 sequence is CASSLHMDRSLEKLFF. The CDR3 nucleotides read TGCGCCAGCAGCCTACACATGGACAGGAGCCTTGAAAAACTGTTTTTT.

The CDR3 here is CASSRLLAVSSTDTQYF. CDR3 coding DNA: TGTGCCAGCAGTCGATTACTAGCGGTCTCTAGCACAGATACGCAGTATTTT. The chain carries TRBV6-6 and TRBJ2-3; 8 bases are shared with TRBD2. Germline CDR1 and CDR2: MNHNY and SVGAGI (reference sequence). V shed 5 bases, J shed 0 bases, and the junction held 10 bases outside the gene matches. CDR3 length equals 17 residues.

For the CDR3, the DNA is TGTGCCAGCCCCCTCCCCGGGGGGGGCGCGAAAAGGTATGGCTACACCTTC. This encodes CASPLPGGGAKRYGYTF. The chain is built from TRBV27 and TRBJ1-2; D perhaps matches TRBD1 (6 bases). Trimming shortened V by 8 bases and J by 5 bases, and 27 bases separated the two germline ends. CDR3 length: 17 residues. Looked up from germline, CDR1 is MNHEY and CDR2 is SMNVEV (reference sequence).

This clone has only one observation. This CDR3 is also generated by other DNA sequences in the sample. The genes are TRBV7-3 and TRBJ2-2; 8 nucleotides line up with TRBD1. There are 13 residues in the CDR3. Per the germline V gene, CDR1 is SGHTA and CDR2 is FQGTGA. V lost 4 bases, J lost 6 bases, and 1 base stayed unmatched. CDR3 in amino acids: CASSSQGAGELFF. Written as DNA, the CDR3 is TGTGCCAGCAGCTCACAGGGGGCCGGGGAGCTGTTTTTT.

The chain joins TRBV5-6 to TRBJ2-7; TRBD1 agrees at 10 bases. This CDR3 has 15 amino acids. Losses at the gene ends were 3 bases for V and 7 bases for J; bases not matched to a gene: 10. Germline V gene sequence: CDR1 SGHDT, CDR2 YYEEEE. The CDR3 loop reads CASSWGDRGLKEQYF. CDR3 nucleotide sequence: TGTGCCAGCAGCTGGGGGGACAGGGGCTTGAAGGAGCAGTACTTC.

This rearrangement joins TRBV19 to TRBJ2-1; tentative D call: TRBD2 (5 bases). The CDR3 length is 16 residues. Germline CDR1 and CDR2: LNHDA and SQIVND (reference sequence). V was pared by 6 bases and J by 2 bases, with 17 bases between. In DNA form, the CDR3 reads TGTGCCAGTAGCCTAGGACTGGCCGAACCCTACAATGAGCAGTTCTTC. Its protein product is CASSLGLAEPYNEQFF.

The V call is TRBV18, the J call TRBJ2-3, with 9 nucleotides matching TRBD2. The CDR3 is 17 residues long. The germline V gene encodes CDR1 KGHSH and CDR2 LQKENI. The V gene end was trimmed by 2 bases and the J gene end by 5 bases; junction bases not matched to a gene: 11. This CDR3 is CASSPISGGGAIDTQYF. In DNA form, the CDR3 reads TGTGCCAGCTCACCAATTTCGGGCGGGGGGGCCATAGATACGCAGTATTTT.

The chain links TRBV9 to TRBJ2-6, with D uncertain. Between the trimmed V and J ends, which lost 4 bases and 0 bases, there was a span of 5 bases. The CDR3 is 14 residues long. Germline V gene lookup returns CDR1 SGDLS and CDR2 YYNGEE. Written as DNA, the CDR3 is TGTGCCAGCAGCCAGTTCTCTGGGGCCAACGTCCTGACTTTC. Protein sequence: CASSQFSGANVLTF.